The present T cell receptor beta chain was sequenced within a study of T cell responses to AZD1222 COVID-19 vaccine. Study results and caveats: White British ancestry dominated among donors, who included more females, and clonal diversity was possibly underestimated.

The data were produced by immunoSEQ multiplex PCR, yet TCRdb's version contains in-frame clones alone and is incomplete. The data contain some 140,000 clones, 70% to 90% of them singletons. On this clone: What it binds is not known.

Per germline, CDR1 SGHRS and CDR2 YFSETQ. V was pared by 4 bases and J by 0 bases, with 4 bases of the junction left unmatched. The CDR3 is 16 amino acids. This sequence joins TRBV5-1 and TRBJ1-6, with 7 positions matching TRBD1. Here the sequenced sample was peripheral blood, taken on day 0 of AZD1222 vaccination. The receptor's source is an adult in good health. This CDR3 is CASSGQESSYNSPLHF. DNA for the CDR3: TGCGCCAGCAGCGGACAGGAGAGCTCCTATAATTCACCCCTCCACTTT.